The entry below gives a single T cell receptor beta chain sequence along with its context. As yet, its antigen is unknown. Generation of TCR beta cDNA was performed by 5'RACE template switching incorporating UMIs. From its re-call of the 5' RACE reads, TCRdb lists each CDR3 protein once, without DNA. The listing records over 100,000 distinct CDR3 sequences. Germline V gene data show CDR1 as SGHTA and CDR2 as FQGNSA. This CDR3 comprises 15 residues. The sample is drawn from a study of T cells expressing NK-cell markers. Study-level information: Sorted T-cell subsets CD3+CD56+NKG2C+, CD3+CD56+NKG2C- and CD3+CD56-NKG2C+ were TCR beta-sequenced. The study's findings and limits: The share of CD8+ T cells held by dominant NKG2C+ clonotypes was about 1.0-8% in several donors.

This receptor was obtained from a woman aged 18 to 75 in good health. Specimen: blood T cells: a sorted CD56 or NKG2C T cell subset, CD4+ or CD8+ T cells, or bulk PBMC T cells (not recorded which). The rearrangement joins TRBV7-2 to TRBJ2-3. The CDR3 protein is CASSLGELTTDTQYF. The complete variable domain, with remaining parts taken from reference TRBV7-2 and TRBJ2-3, reads GAGVSQSPSNKVTEKGKDVELRCDPISGHTALYWYRQSLGQGLEFLIYFQGNSAPDKSGLPSDRFSAERTGGSVSTLTIQRTQQEDSAVYLCASSLGELTTDTQYFGPGTRLTVL.